This is a list of T cell receptor beta chains from one sample in a study of blood T cell repertoires in COVID-19. Here immunoSEQ multiplex PCR was the method, and the copy in TCRdb shows in-frame clones only, minus some. The sample includes 95,000 to 150,000 clones, more than 80% seen only once; the top ten take roughly 3.2%. The sample taken for sequencing was peripheral blood. The receptors stem from a woman older than 75 with COVID-19, enrolled during active disease. Each CDR3 is given with its conserved first and last residue. The D gene is left open where the match is weak. Some rows mark clone size as missing; the rest say once, few, many or name a class of expanded clone.

CDR3 length,D gene,V gene,J gene,clone size,CDR3 protein,CDR3 DNA
15,.,TRBV14,TRBJ2-7,.,CASSQDSIPSDEQYF,TGTGCCAGCAGCCAAGACTCTATCCCATCTGACGAGCAGTACTTC
22,TRBD1,TRBV4-2,TRBJ1-3,.,CASSQVSRTGSGQGGTGNTIYF,TGTGCCAGCAGCCAAGTTTCTAGAACTGGCTCTGGACAGGGAGGGACTGGAAACACCATATATTTT
16,.,TRBV6-5,TRBJ2-2,.,CASSYFGTHNTGELFF,TGTGCCAGCAGTTACTTCGGGACACATAACACCGGGGAGCTGTTTTTT
16,.,TRBV5-6,TRBJ1-1,.,CASSPSNRYPNTEAFF,TGTGCCAGCAGCCCCTCCAACAGGTATCCGAACACTGAAGCTTTCTTT
13,.,TRBV12-5,TRBJ1-1,.,CASGPGLDAEAFF,TGTGCTAGTGGCCCCGGTCTAGACGCTGAAGCTTTCTTT
15,TRBD2,TRBV7-2,TRBJ2-7,.,CASTHLGSGMGEQYF,TGTGCCAGCACCCACCTCGGCAGCGGGATGGGAGAGCAGTACTTC
14,TRBD1,TRBV18,TRBJ1-1,.,CASSAGQGNTEAFF,TGTGCCAGCTCAGCCGGACAGGGGAACACTGAAGCTTTCTTT
14,TRBD2,TRBV5-6,TRBJ2-7,.,CASSFVAGAGEQYF,TGTGCCAGCAGCTTTGTTGCGGGAGCGGGGGAGCAGTACTTC
14,.,TRBV11-2,TRBJ2-3,.,CASSLGGPTDTQYF,TGTGCCAGCAGCTTAGGTGGGCCCACAGATACGCAGTATTTT
11,.,TRBV28,TRBJ2-2,.,CANKNTGELFF,TGTGCCAACAAGAACACCGGGGAGCTGTTTTTT
12,.,TRBV11-2,TRBJ2-7,.,CASSFVSYEQYF,TGTGCCAGCAGCTTCGTCTCCTACGAGCAGTACTTC
16,TRBD1,TRBV25-1,TRBJ1-1,.,CASSRGIGQGNTEAFF,TGTGCCAGCAGTCGTGGTATAGGACAGGGGAACACTGAAGCTTTCTTT
15,.,TRBV7-9,TRBJ2-1,.,CASSPVGGDYNEQFF,TGTGCCAGCAGCCCTGTAGGCGGGGATTACAATGAGCAGTTCTTC
15,TRBD2,TRBV5-6,TRBJ2-1,.,CASSLGTSGRGEKFF,TGTGCCAGCAGCCTAGGGACTAGCGGGAGGGGTGAAAAGTTCTTC
13,.,TRBV11-2,TRBJ1-1,.,CASSLPPTVEAFF,TGTGCCAGCAGCTTACCTCCGACAGTTGAAGCTTTCTTT
14,.,TRBV4-1,TRBJ2-7,medium-sized,CASSQANDRYEQYF,TGCGCCAGCAGCCAAGCAAACGACAGGTACGAGCAGTACTTC
13,.,TRBV9,TRBJ1-4,.,CASSALSEEKLFF,TGTGCCAGCAGCGCGCTGAGTGAGGAAAAACTGTTTTTT
13,.,TRBV5-4,TRBJ2-2,.,CASSFGNTGELFF,TGTGCCAGCAGCTTTGGCAACACCGGGGAGCTGTTTTTT
14,TRBD1,TRBV27,TRBJ1-1,.,CASSFRTGGSEAFF,TGTGCCAGCAGTTTTAGGACAGGGGGCTCTGAAGCTTTCTTT
14,TRBD2,TRBV9,TRBJ2-1,.,CASSEVAGVREQFF,TGTGCCAGCAGCGAGGTAGCGGGAGTTCGTGAGCAGTTCTTC
13,TRBD1,TRBV6-5,TRBJ1-6,.,CASIRDSNSPLHF,TGTGCCAGCATCCGGGACAGTAATTCACCCCTCCACTTT
15,TRBD2,TRBV7-2,TRBJ2-5,.,CASSITGTSAETQYF,TGTGCCAGCAGCATCACCGGGACTAGCGCAGAGACCCAGTACTTC
16,TRBD1,TRBV5-1,TRBJ2-7,.,CASSLQPGQGLYEQYF,TGCGCCAGCAGCCTCCAACCGGGACAGGGGCTTTACGAGCAGTACTTC
15,.,TRBV9,TRBJ2-1,.,CASSVSSGWYNEQFF,TGTGCCAGCAGCGTCAGTTCAGGGTGGTACAATGAGCAGTTCTTC
15,TRBD2,TRBV7-9,TRBJ2-1,.,CASSLYLAGDNEQFF,TGTGCCAGCAGCTTATACCTAGCGGGAGACAATGAGCAGTTCTTC
12,.,TRBV5-6,TRBJ1-6,.,CASSLGQKSLHF,TGTGCCAGCAGCTTGGGTCAAAAGAGCCTCCACTTT
15,TRBD2,TRBV6-2/TRBV6-3,TRBJ2-1,.,CASSKTSGRFDEQFF,TGTGCCAGCAGTAAGACTAGCGGGAGGTTCGATGAGCAGTTCTTC
15,.,TRBV20-1,TRBJ1-2,.,CSASIVGGRDYGYTF,TGCAGTGCTAGTATAGTTGGAGGGCGTGACTATGGCTACACCTTC
14,.,TRBV14,TRBJ1-4,.,CASSQETVVEKLFF,TGTGCCAGCAGCCAAGAGACAGTGGTTGAAAAACTGTTTTTT